This T cell receptor (beta chain) was identified during a study of blood T cell repertoires in COVID-19. The wider study: There were acute and convalescent COVID-19 samples, and they came from the United States, Italy and Spain. In each case, the material was cDNA or gDNA derived from T cells, B-cell-depleted T cells, or PBMCs.

Per the original data handling: Quantification of nucleated cells was approximated via reference gene primer amplification. Measured with immunoSEQ multiplex PCR; TCRdb has only the in-frame clones, and not every one. V and J calls plus clone size are reproduced from that table; the DNA served to infer D and trimming. This table holds some 100,000 clones, approximately 86% found once. J lost 7 bases, V lost 6 bases, and 6 bases had no gene match. The CDR3 is 14 amino acids. Germline CDR1 MNHEY, CDR2 SVGAGI. The sample comprised peripheral blood. The genes are TRBV6-5 and TRBJ1-4; the match to TRBD1 covers 9 bases. The TCR was taken from a human donor in a cohort sampled during active COVID-19. CDR3 sequence reads: CASSTGGAGEKLFF. Here the CDR3 DNA reads TGTGCCAGCAGCACAGGGGGCGCCGGTGAAAAACTGTTTTTT.